This entry concerns a single T cell receptor beta chain. Antigen: not known. CDR3 length: 12 residues. Germline-derived CDR1 and CDR2 are SGHVS and FNYEAQ. V lost 5 bases and J 6 bases, leaving 7 bases between the germline ends. TCRdb analysed the 5' RACE reads with MiXCR anew, one entry per CDR3 protein. The sample has roughly 200,000 distinct CDR3 sequences, around a sixth seen once; the top ten hold 35% to 45%. The record originates from a study of identical twins. Study-wide results and limits: Interpretation of the results relied on cross-sectional statistical analysis and not on following the same donors.

These records were also assigned to another study, of T cells expressing NK-cell markers. That paper adds: The authors restricted sorting to alpha-beta TCR T cells with an anti-gamma-delta TCR antibody in several experiments. Among several donors, these clonotypes also ranked first in the CD3+CD56-NKG2C+ fraction.

Sequenced: CD8+ T cells sorted from blood. The chain has TRBV7-6 and TRBJ2-2; TRBD2 is a possible D gene (6 bases). This sequence was found in a woman aged 18-29 years in good health. The CDR3 region is CASSGEAGELFF. The CDR3 bases are TGTGCCAGCAGCGGGGAGGCCGGGGAGCTGTTTTTT. Complete variable domain (other parts from reference TRBV7-6 and TRBJ2-2): GAGVSQSPRYKVTKRGQDVALRCDPISGHVSLYWYRQALGQGPEFLTYFNYEAQQDKSGLPNDRFSAERPEGSISTLTIQRTEQRDSAMYRCASSGEAGELFFGEGSRLTVL.